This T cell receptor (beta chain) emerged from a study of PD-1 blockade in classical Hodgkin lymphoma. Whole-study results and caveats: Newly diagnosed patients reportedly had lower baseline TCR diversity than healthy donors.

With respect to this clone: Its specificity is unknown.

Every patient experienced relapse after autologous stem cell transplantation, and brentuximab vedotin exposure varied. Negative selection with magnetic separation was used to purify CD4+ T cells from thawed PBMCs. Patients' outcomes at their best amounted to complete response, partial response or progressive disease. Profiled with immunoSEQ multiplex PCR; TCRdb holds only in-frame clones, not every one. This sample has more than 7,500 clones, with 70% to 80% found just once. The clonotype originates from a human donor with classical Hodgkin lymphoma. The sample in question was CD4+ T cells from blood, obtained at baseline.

In DNA form, the CDR3 reads TGCGCCAGCAGCGGGCAGACAGGAGGGACCACTGAAGCTTTCTTT. It specifies CASSGQTGGTTEAFF. This sequence joins TRBV5-1 and TRBJ1-1; maybe TRBD1 (6 bases). With 4 bases removed from V and 4 bases from J, the gap between germline ends came to 17 bases. Germline V CDR1 and CDR2: SGHRS, YFSETQ. The CDR3 covers 15 residues. Combining the CDR3 with reference TRBV5-1 and TRBJ1-1 gives the whole variable domain KAGVTQTPRYLIKTRGQQVTLSCSPISGHRSVSWYQQTPGQGLQFLFEYFSETQRNKGNFPGRFSGRQFSNSRSEMNVSTLELGDSALYLCASSGQTGGTTEAFFGQGTRLTVV.